Given below is one TCR beta chain in context. What it recognizes is unknown. This sample stems from a study of CD8+ T cells in alopecia areata. General study findings and limits: Clonality was higher in lesional than normal scalp, especially in alopecia totalis/universalis.

Trimming stripped 2 bases from V and 5 bases from J, with 10 bases between. Germline-derived CDR1 and CDR2 are MNHEY and SMNVEV (reference sequence). The CDR3 is 14 amino acids. RNA extraction was followed by reverse transcription into cDNA, which acted as the sequencing template. Assay: immunoSEQ multiplex PCR; the TCRdb copy retains only in-frame clones and omits some. This table holds around 80,000 clones, 51% found once. The chain is built from TRBV27 and TRBJ2-1; D might be TRBD2 (6 bases). The origin of this receptor is a human donor with alopecia areata. The sequenced sample was NKG2D-high CD8+ T cells sorted from blood. CDR3 region: CASSLGLANNEQFF. CDR3 nucleotides: TGTGCCAGCAGTTTAGGCCTAGCGAACAATGAGCAGTTCTTC.